This T cell receptor beta chain was found in a study of CD8+ T cells in alopecia areata. Turning to the study itself: Patients in the treated group were given tofacitinib by mouth, 5 to 10 mg twice a day. Once tofacitinib had been taken for 6 to 18 months, 6 months off drug followed. Whole-study findings and limits: The link between baseline CD8+ expansion and response remains uncertain with one nonresponder.

Germline CDR1 and CDR2: SGHVS and FNYEAQ. The CDR3 has 15 residues. Between the trimmed V and J ends, which lost 4 bases and 0 bases, there was a span of 13 bases. In regard to this clone: Its antigen is not identified.

Treatment given: oral pan-JAK inhibitor, 5-10 mg twice daily. Sequencing relied on a cDNA template that was reverse transcribed from extracted RNA. Clones were read by immunoSEQ multiplex PCR, and TCRdb kept only the in-frame ones, dropping some. Among fewer than 150,000 clones listed, roughly 80% were seen once. The material was CD8+ T cells sorted from blood, obtained at week 4, from a patient treated with tofacitinib. The TCR comes from a human donor with alopecia areata. The J gene is TRBJ2-7, the V gene TRBV7-6, with D possibly being TRBD1 (7 bases). The CDR3 coding sequence is TGTGCCAGCAGCTACGCGGGACAGAGCTCCTACGAGCAGTACTTC. This sequence encodes CASSYAGQSSYEQYF.